A selection of T cell receptor beta chains follows, all from one sample in a study of human T cells and chemical hapten exposure. TCRdb reanalysed the RACE reads using MiXCR and keeps one entry per CDR3 protein. The repertoire has 75,000 to 100,000 distinct CDR3 sequences, 12% of them found once; the top ten carry under 4%. Sequenced here: whole blood, sampled in connection with sensitization to the hapten diphenylcyclopropenone (DPC). Receptors were obtained from a woman aged 55 to 70 with alopecia areata. Some clones in this sample may be carry-over from other donors' samples. Both conserved end residues are part of each CDR3. Rows may omit the clone size; those that give it use once, few, many or a size class.

v_gene: TRBV12-5; abundance: NA; j_gene: TRBJ1-5; CDR3aa: CASGSHRRDQPQHF
v_gene: TRBV2; abundance: few; j_gene: TRBJ2-3; CDR3aa: CASSGEPGNADTQYF
v_gene: TRBV23-1; abundance: NA; j_gene: TRBJ2-3; CDR3aa: CAGLQGPTDTQYF
v_gene: TRBV4-2; abundance: NA; j_gene: TRBJ2-3; CDR3aa: CASRRDRVADTQYF
v_gene: TRBV6-2/TRBV6-3; abundance: few; j_gene: TRBJ2-3; CDR3aa: CASSYSRGVGDTQYF
v_gene: TRBV7-8; abundance: many; j_gene: TRBJ2-4; CDR3aa: CASSLIRGGASKNIQYF
v_gene: TRBV4-1; abundance: few; j_gene: TRBJ1-2; CDR3aa: CASSQGLDRGQVGYTF
v_gene: TRBV29-1; abundance: many; j_gene: TRBJ2-1; CDR3aa: CSAGTGTGGEQFF
v_gene: TRBV20-1; abundance: few; j_gene: TRBJ1-2; CDR3aa: CSAPPRDRVRGYTF
v_gene: TRBV21-1; abundance: many; j_gene: TRBJ2-3; CDR3aa: CASSNQAETENAGDTQYF
v_gene: TRBV20-1; abundance: many; j_gene: TRBJ1-5; CDR3aa: CSARRTGNQPQHF
v_gene: TRBV18; abundance: few; j_gene: TRBJ1-1; CDR3aa: CASSKGTNTEAFF
v_gene: TRBV7-6; abundance: many; j_gene: TRBJ1-2; CDR3aa: CASSLAGYGYTF
v_gene: TRBV10-3; abundance: many; j_gene: TRBJ2-5; CDR3aa: CAISNQETQYF
v_gene: TRBV12-3/TRBV12-4; abundance: few; j_gene: TRBJ2-1; CDR3aa: CASSPRGGLYNEQFF
v_gene: TRBV11-2; abundance: NA; j_gene: TRBJ2-5; CDR3aa: CASLSWGEETQYF
v_gene: TRBV12-5; abundance: many; j_gene: TRBJ1-2; CDR3aa: CASGLVRGSYGYTF
v_gene: TRBV14; abundance: NA; j_gene: TRBJ2-2; CDR3aa: CASSQEPVGAGELFF
v_gene: TRBV28; abundance: few; j_gene: TRBJ2-1; CDR3aa: CASRQGQGEQFF
v_gene: TRBV12-3/TRBV12-4; abundance: few; j_gene: TRBJ1-1; CDR3aa: CASSLTGETEAFF
v_gene: TRBV7-2; abundance: many; j_gene: TRBJ1-1; CDR3aa: CASSLGRQNTEAFF
v_gene: TRBV7-9; abundance: NA; j_gene: TRBJ1-1; CDR3aa: CASSSQGSTEAFF
v_gene: TRBV12-3/TRBV12-4; abundance: many; j_gene: TRBJ2-2; CDR3aa: CASIRRGDTGELFF
v_gene: TRBV6-6; abundance: many; j_gene: TRBJ1-4; CDR3aa: CASYHIATNEKLFF
v_gene: TRBV18; abundance: many; j_gene: TRBJ2-5; CDR3aa: CASSPPGEETQYF
v_gene: TRBV5-4; abundance: many; j_gene: TRBJ2-7; CDR3aa: CASSPTGDRDEQYF
v_gene: TRBV3-1; abundance: many; j_gene: TRBJ2-1; CDR3aa: CASSKGGTYNEQFF
v_gene: TRBV11-2; abundance: NA; j_gene: TRBJ2-7; CDR3aa: CASNLDPAEQYF
v_gene: TRBV15; abundance: once; j_gene: TRBJ2-5; CDR3aa: CVTSRGSLAGHRETQYF
v_gene: TRBV7-9; abundance: few; j_gene: TRBJ2-2; CDR3aa: CASSFAETGELFF
v_gene: TRBV6-1; abundance: NA; j_gene: TRBJ1-4; CDR3aa: CASSIRGREKLFF
v_gene: TRBV2; abundance: many; j_gene: TRBJ1-5; CDR3aa: CASSEGQSNQPQHF
v_gene: TRBV7-9; abundance: many; j_gene: TRBJ1-6; CDR3aa: CASSLDSRQHSPLHF
v_gene: TRBV6-6; abundance: few; j_gene: TRBJ1-2; CDR3aa: CASSHAPWGYTF
v_gene: TRBV20-1; abundance: NA; j_gene: TRBJ1-3; CDR3aa: CSASQNINSGNTIYF
v_gene: TRBV6-5; abundance: many; j_gene: TRBJ1-5; CDR3aa: CASRGGGGNQPQHF
v_gene: TRBV2; abundance: many; j_gene: TRBJ2-2; CDR3aa: CASRGGAPGELFF
v_gene: TRBV9; abundance: few; j_gene: TRBJ2-1; CDR3aa: CASSVADRGGYNEQFF
v_gene: TRBV12-3/TRBV12-4; abundance: few; j_gene: TRBJ2-7; CDR3aa: CASSLAGLAGAYEQYF
v_gene: TRBV6-5; abundance: many; j_gene: TRBJ2-3; CDR3aa: CASNEWVGTDTQYF